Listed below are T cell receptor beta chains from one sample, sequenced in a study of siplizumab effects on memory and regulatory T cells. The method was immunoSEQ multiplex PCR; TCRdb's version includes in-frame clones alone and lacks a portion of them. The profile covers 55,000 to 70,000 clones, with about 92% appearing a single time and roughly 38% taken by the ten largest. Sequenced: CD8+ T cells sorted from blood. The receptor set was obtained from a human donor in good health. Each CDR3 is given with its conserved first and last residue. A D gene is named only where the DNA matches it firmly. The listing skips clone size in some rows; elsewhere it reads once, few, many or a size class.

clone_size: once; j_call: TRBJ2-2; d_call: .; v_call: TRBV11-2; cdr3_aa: CASSLGVGGELFF; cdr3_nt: TGTGCCAGCAGCTTAGGTGTGGGCGGGGAGCTGTTTTTT
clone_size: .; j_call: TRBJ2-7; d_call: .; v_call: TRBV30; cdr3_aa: CAFRLDSYEQYF; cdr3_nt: TGTGCCTTCCGACTGGACTCCTACGAGCAGTACTTC
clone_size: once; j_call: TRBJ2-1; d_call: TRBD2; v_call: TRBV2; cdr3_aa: CASSEAWTSGKDEQFF; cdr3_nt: TGTGCCAGCAGTGAAGCTTGGACTAGCGGGAAAGATGAGCAGTTCTTC
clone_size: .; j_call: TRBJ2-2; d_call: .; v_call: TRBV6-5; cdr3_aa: CASTGDTYGELFF; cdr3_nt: TGTGCCAGCACAGGGGACACCTACGGGGAGCTGTTTTTT
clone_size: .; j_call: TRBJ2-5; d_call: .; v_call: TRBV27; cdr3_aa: CASSPGQIQETQYF; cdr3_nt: TGTGCCAGCAGTCCGGGACAAATACAAGAGACCCAGTACTTC
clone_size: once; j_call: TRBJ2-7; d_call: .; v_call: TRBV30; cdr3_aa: CAWSPRHEQYF; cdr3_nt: TGTGCCTGGAGTCCCCGCCACGAGCAGTACTTC
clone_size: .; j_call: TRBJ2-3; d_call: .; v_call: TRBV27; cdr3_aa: CASSLLEKWDTQYF; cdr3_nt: TGTGCCAGCAGTTTACTAGAGAAATGGGATACGCAGTATTTT
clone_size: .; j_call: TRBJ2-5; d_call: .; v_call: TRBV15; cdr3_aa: CATSRVPRGGPDETQYF; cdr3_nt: TGTGCCACCAGCAGAGTCCCCAGAGGAGGGCCGGATGAGACCCAGTACTTC
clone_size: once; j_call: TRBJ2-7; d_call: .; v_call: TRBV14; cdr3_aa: CASSQVAATTYEQYF; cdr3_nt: TGTGCCAGCAGCCAAGTGGCTGCAACTACCTACGAGCAGTACTTC
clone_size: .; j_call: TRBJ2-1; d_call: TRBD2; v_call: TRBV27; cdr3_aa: CASSFRGLAGSVGQFF; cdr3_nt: TGTGCCAGCAGTTTTAGGGGACTAGCGGGATCTGTGGGGCAGTTCTTC
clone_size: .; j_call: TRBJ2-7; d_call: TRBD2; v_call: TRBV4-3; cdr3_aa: CASSQGAGGSNEQYF; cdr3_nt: TGCGCCAGCAGCCAAGGAGCGGGAGGTTCCAACGAGCAGTACTTC
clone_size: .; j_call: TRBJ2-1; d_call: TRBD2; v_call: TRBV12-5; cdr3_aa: CASGWTSGDYNEQFF; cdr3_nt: TGTGCTAGTGGTTGGACTAGCGGAGATTACAATGAGCAGTTCTTC
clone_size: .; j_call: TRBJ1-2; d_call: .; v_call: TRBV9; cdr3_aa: CASSGGVVGYTF; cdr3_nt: TGTGCCAGCAGCGGCGGGGTTGTTGGCTACACCTTC
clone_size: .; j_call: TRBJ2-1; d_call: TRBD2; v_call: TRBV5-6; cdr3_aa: CASSFALAGDNEQFF; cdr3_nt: TGTGCCAGCAGCTTCGCACTAGCGGGAGACAATGAGCAGTTCTTC
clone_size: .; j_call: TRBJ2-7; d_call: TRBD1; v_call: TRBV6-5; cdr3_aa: CASRGTGGPYEQYF; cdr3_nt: TGTGCCAGCAGGGGGACAGGGGGTCCCTACGAGCAGTACTTC
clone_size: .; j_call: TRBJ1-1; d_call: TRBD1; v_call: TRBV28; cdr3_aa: CASSSGQTINTEAFF; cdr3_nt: TGTGCCAGCAGTTCGGGACAGACGATAAACACTGAAGCTTTCTTT
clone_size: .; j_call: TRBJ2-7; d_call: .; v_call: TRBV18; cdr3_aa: CASSYRAYSYEQYF; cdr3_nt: TGTGCCAGCTCGTACAGGGCCTACTCCTACGAGCAGTACTTC
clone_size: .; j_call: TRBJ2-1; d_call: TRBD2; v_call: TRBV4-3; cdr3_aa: CASSQEGTGGYNEQFF; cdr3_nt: TGCGCCAGCAGCCAAGAAGGTACGGGAGGGTACAATGAGCAGTTCTTC
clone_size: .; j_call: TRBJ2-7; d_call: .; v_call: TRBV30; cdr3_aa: CAWSQRPDEQYF; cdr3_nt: TGTGCCTGGAGCCAGCGGCCCGACGAGCAGTACTTC
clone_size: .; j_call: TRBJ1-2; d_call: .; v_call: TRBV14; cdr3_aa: CASSASGYGYTF; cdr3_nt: TGTGCCAGCAGCGCTTCAGGGTATGGCTACACCTTC
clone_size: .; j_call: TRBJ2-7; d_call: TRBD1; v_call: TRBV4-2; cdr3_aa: CASSTGQGDYEQYF; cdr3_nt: TGTGCCAGCAGTACAGGACAGGGGGACTACGAGCAGTACTTC
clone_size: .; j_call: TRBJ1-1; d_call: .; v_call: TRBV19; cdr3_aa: CATGGWTEAFF; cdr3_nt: TGTGCTACGGGGGGCTGGACTGAAGCTTTCTTT
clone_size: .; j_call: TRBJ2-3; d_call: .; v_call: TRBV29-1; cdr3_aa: CSAVSGITDTQYF; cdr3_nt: TGCAGCGCTGTTTCGGGGATCACAGATACGCAGTATTTT
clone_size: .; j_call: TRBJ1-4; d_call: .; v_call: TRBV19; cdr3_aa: CASSPGWRGANEKLFF; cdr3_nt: TGTGCCAGTAGTCCAGGGTGGAGAGGGGCTAATGAAAAACTGTTTTTT
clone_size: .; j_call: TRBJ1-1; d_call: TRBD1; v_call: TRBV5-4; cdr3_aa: CASSLGRQGANTEAFF; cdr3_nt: TGTGCCAGCAGCTTGGGGCGACAGGGCGCGAACACTGAAGCTTTCTTT
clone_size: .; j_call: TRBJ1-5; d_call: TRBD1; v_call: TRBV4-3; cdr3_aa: CASSPGGTPGQPQHF; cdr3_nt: TGCGCCAGCAGCCCAGGGGGCACCCCCGGTCAGCCCCAGCATTTT
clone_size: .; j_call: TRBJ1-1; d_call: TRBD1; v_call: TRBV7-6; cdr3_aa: CASSLAGQGGTEAFF; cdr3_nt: TGTGCCAGCAGCTTAGCGGGACAGGGAGGAACTGAAGCTTTCTTT
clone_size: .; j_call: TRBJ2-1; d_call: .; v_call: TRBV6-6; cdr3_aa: CASSYPTGGNNEQFF; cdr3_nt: TGTGCCAGCAGTTACCCGACGGGTGGAAACAATGAGCAGTTCTTC
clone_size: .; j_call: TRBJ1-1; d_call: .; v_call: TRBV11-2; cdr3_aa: CASSPAEATEAFF; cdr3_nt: TGTGCCAGCAGCCCCGCCGAGGCCACTGAAGCTTTCTTT
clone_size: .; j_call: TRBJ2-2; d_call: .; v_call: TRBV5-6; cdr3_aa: CASSLYPGGGELFF; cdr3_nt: TGTGCCAGCAGCTTGTATCCCGGTGGCGGGGAGCTGTTTTTT
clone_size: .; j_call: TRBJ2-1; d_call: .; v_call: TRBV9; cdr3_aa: CASSAGSHNEQFF; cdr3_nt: TGTGCCAGCAGTGCGGGGTCCCACAATGAGCAGTTCTTC
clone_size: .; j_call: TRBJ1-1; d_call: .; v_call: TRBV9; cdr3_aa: CASSVGGMNTEAFF; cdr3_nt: TGTGCCAGCAGCGTAGGAGGTATGAACACTGAAGCTTTCTTT
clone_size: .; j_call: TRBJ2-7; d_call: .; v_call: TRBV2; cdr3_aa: CASSGPTSYEQYF; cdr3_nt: TGTGCCAGCAGTGGCCCCACTTCCTACGAGCAGTACTTC
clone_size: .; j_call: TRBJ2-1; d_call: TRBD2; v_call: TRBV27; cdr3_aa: CASSPPGWRESHEQFF; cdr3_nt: TGTGCCAGCAGTCCACCCGGTTGGCGGGAGTCGCATGAGCAGTTCTTC
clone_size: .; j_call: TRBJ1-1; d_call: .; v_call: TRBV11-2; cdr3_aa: CASSLEGKENTEAFF; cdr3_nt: TGTGCCAGCAGCTTAGAGGGAAAGGAGAACACTGAAGCTTTCTTT
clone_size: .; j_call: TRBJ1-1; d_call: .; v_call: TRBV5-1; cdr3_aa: CASSWIRAMNTEAFF; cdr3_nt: TGCGCCAGCAGCTGGATCAGGGCGATGAACACTGAAGCTTTCTTT
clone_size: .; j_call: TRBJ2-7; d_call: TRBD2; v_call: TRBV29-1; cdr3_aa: CSVAGLAGVEQYF; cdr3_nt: TGCAGCGTAGCGGGGCTAGCGGGAGTCGAGCAGTACTTC
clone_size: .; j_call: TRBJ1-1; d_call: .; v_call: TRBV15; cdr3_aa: CATSTPRFWIPEAFF; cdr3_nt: TGTGCCACCAGCACCCCAAGATTTTGGATCCCTGAAGCTTTCTTT
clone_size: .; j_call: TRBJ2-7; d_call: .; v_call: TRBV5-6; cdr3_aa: CASSFGTTYEQYF; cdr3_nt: TGTGCCAGCAGCTTCGGGACCACCTACGAGCAGTACTTC
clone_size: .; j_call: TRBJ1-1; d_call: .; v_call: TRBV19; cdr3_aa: CATMGENTEAFF; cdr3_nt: TGTGCCACTATGGGGGAGAACACTGAAGCTTTCTTT
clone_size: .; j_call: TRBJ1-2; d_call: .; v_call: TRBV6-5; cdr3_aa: CASSYSMANYGYTF; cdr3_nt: TGTGCCAGCAGTTACTCGATGGCTAACTATGGCTACACCTTC
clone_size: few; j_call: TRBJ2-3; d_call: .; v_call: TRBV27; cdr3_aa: CASSFDRRTQYF; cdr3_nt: TGTGCCAGCAGTTTCGACAGACGGACGCAGTATTTT
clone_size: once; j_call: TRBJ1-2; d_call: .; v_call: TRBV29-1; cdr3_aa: CSVLPRASNYGYTF; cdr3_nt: TGCAGCGTTCTCCCACGAGCGTCTAACTATGGCTACACCTTC
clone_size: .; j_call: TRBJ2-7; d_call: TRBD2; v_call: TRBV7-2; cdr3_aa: CASSLVALAGGLGEQYF; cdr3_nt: TGTGCCAGCAGCTTAGTGGCGCTAGCGGGAGGTTTAGGGGAGCAGTACTTC
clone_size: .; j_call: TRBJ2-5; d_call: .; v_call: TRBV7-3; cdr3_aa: CASSLNSGGGETQYF; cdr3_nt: TGTGCCAGCAGCTTAAATTCTGGGGGCGGGGAGACCCAGTACTTC
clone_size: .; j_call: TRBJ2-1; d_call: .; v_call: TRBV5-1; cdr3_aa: CASSYEYNEQFF; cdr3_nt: TGCGCCAGCAGCTACGAGTACAATGAGCAGTTCTTC
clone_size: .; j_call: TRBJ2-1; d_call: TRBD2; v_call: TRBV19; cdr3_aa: CASVATGTTYNEQFF; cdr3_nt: TGTGCCAGCGTTGCCACCGGGACTACCTACAATGAGCAGTTCTTC
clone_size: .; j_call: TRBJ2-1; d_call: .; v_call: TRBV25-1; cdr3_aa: CASSEEAHNEQFF; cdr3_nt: TGTGCCAGCAGTGAAGAGGCCCACAATGAGCAGTTCTTC
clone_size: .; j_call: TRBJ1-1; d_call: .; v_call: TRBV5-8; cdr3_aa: CASSLDSNTEAFF; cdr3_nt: TGTGCCAGCAGCTTGGACTCGAACACTGAAGCTTTCTTT
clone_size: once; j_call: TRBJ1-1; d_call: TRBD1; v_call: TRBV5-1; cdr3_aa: CASSVDRGFMNTEAFF; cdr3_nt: TGCGCCAGCAGCGTCGACAGGGGGTTCATGAACACTGAAGCTTTCTTT